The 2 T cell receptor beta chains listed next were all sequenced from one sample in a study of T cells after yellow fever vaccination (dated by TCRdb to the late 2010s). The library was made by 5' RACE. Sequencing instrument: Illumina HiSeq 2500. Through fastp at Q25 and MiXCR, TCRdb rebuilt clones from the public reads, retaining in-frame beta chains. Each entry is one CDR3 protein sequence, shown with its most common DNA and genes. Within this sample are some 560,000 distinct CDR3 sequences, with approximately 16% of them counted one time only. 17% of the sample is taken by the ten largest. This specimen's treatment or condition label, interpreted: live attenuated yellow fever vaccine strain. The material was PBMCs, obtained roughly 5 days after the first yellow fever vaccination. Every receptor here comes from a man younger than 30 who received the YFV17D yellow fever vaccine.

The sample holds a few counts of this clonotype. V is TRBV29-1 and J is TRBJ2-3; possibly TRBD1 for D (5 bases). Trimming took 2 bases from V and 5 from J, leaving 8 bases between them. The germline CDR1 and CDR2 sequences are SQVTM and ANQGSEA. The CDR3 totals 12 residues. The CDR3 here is CSVERQRDTQYF. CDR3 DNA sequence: TGCAGCGTTGAAAGACAGAGAGATACGCAGTATTTT.

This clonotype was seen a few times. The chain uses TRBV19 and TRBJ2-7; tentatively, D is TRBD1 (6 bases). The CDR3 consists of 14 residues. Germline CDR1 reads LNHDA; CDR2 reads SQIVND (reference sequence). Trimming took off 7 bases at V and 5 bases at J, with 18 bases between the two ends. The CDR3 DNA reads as TGTGCCAGTAACAAGGGGGACCTGGACCACGAGCAGTACTTC. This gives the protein CASNKGDLDHEQYF.